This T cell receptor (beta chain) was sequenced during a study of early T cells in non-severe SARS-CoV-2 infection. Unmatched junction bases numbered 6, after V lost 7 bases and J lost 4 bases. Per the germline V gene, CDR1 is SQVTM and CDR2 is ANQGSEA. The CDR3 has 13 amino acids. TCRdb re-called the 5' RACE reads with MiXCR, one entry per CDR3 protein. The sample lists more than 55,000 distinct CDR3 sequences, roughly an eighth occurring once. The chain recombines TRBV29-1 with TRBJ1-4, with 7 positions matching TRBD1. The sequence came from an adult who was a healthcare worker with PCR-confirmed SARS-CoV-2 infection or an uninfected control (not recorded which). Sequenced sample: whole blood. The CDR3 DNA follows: TGCAGCGATAGGGACAGTGATAATGAAAAACTGTTTTTT. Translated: CSDRDSDNEKLFF.